Given below is one TCR beta chain in context. The record originates from a study of blood T cell repertoires in COVID-19. Study at large: Samples representing acute and convalescent COVID-19 were sourced from the United States, Italy and Spain. The cDNA or gDNA used as material had been derived from T cells, B-cell-depleted T cells, or PBMCs.

Original handling: Cell counts per sample came from amplifying reference gene primers. Clones were read by immunoSEQ multiplex PCR, and TCRdb kept only the in-frame ones, dropping some. The DNA was the basis for D and trimming; V, J and clone size are from that table. The profile covers around 190,000 clones, with about 85% appearing a single time and approximately 5% taken by the ten largest. Looked up from germline, CDR1 is GTSNPN and CDR2 is SVGIG (reference sequence). The CDR3 has 14 amino acids. V dropped 7 bases and J dropped 1; count of bases not matched to a gene: 7. The sample comprised peripheral blood. This rearrangement joins TRBV30 to TRBJ2-3, with 8 bases lining up with TRBD2. The source is a woman over 75 with acute or convalescent COVID-19. The DNA of the CDR3 is TGTGCCTTCGGGAGGGGGGGCGGCACAGATACGCAGTATTTT. Protein product: CAFGRGGGTDTQYF.